The 22 T cell receptor beta chains presented below share a single source sample, sequenced in a study of T cells in tumors after PD-1 blockade. Method: immunoSEQ multiplex PCR; TCRdb's copy keeps in-frame clones and lacks some. The sample has approximately 48,000 clones; more than 65% are singletons. Specimen: PBMCs, collected before anti-PD-1 treatment. The receptors shown here come from a human donor with basal cell carcinoma.

This chain uses TRBV9 with TRBJ2-5; D is perhaps TRBD2 (6 bases). V was shortened by 4 bases and J by 4 bases, with 14 bases between the two germline ends. CDR3 length: 14 amino acids. Germline lookup yields CDR1 SGDLS and CDR2 YYNGEE. The CDR3 spells CASSPGGLGETQYF. The CDR3 nucleotides are TGTGCCAGCAGCCCTGGGGGACTTGGAGAGACCCAGTACTTC.

V and J are TRBV6-5 and TRBJ2-7; TRBD2 agrees at 8 bases. Per germline, CDR1 MNHEY and CDR2 SVGAGI. The CDR3 spans 15 residues. V dropped 6 bases and J dropped 4; count of bases not matched to a gene: 11. The CDR3 coding sequence is TGTGCCAGCAGCGTGGGGGCGGGGGGTAATTACGAGCAGTACTTC. Its translation is CASSVGAGGNYEQYF.

This chain links TRBV4-1 with TRBJ2-1, with 7 bases aligning to TRBD2. CDR1 MGHRA and CDR2 YSYEKL come from the germline V gene. The CDR3 has 16 amino acids. The trim removed 4 bases at V and 8 bases at J, leaving 14 bases unmatched. The CDR3 DNA follows: TGCGCCAGCAGCCCCCAAGGAGCGGGGCTCGGTTATGAGCAGTTCTTC. It encodes CASSPQGAGLGYEQFF.

The chain has TRBV30 and TRBJ1-1; D is possibly TRBD1 (5 bases). This CDR3 spans 14 amino acids. V lost 3 bases, J lost 5 bases, and 16 bases lay in between. CDR1 GTSNPN and CDR2 SVGIG come from the germline V gene (reference sequence). DNA for the CDR3: TGTGCCTGGAGCCCCCTAGGGGAAAGGACTGAAGCTTTCTTT. Translation gives CAWSPLGERTEAFF.

This clone has just a few counts. The chain joins TRBV21-1 to TRBJ2-2; the DNA was not compared with TRBD1, the D call given in the table. TRBV21-1 is deemed a pseudogene. The CDR3 runs 21 residues. CDR3 sequence reads: CASSCLGSARGDKPETGELFF. In DNA form, the CDR3 reads TGTGCCAGCAGCTGCTTGGGTTCAGCGCGAGGGGACAAGCCCGAGACCGGGGAGCTGTTTTTT.

The chain has TRBV9 and TRBJ2-7; D may be TRBD2 (7 bases). Between the trimmed V and J ends, which lost 1 base and 2 bases, there was a span of 16 bases. The CDR3 has 16 amino acids. Per the germline V gene, CDR1 is SGDLS and CDR2 is YYNGEE. This chain's CDR3 is CASSVKEGGRPYEQYF. The DNA of the CDR3 is TGTGCCAGCAGCGTAAAAGAGGGGGGGCGCCCCTACGAGCAGTACTTC.

The chain recombines TRBV5-6 with TRBJ2-5; D is ambiguous. V lost 5 bases and J lost 3, with 17 bases in between. The germline V gene encodes CDR1 SGHDT and CDR2 YYEEEE. CDR3 length: 15 amino acids. The CDR3 DNA sequence: TGTGCCAGCAGTTTGCCCTCCCTTGGTAAAGAGACCCAGTACTTC. Its protein product is CASSLPSLGKETQYF.

CDR3 sequence: CASSLGGLRSYEQYF. The CDR3, as DNA: TGTGCCAGCAGCTTGGGGGGACTACGCTCCTACGAGCAGTACTTC. The chain is built from TRBV5-4 and TRBJ2-7; 7 bases match TRBD2. Germline V CDR1 and CDR2: SGHNT, YYREEE (reference sequence). With V trimmed by 0 bases and J by 0 bases, 3 bases remained unmatched. The CDR3 is 15 amino acids.

V gene TRBV29-1 combines with J gene TRBJ2-3, with D perhaps assigned TRBD1 or TRBD2 (6 bases each). V lost 4 bases to trimming and J lost 8 bases, with 7 bases between them. Germline V lookup: CDR1 SQVTM, CDR2 ANQGSEA. The CDR3 is 10 amino acids. The chain's CDR3 is CSVGGATQYF. The CDR3 coding sequence is TGCAGCGTTGGGGGGGCTACGCAGTATTTT.

The chain has TRBV6-1 and TRBJ1-6; a weak D match, TRBD1 (5 bases). V was pared by 2 bases and J by 1 base, with 12 bases between. The germline V gene encodes CDR1 MNHNS and CDR2 SASEGT. The CDR3 spans 17 residues. The DNA for the CDR3 is TGTGCCAGCAGTGAAACTGGGGAGGGGTCCTATAATTCACCCCTCCACTTT. This sequence encodes CASSETGEGSYNSPLHF.

This chain uses TRBV19 with TRBJ2-7; D is perhaps TRBD2 (5 bases). Per the germline V gene, CDR1 is LNHDA and CDR2 is SQIVND (reference sequence). This CDR3 has 13 amino acids. Trimming removed 9 bases from V and 3 bases from J, with 15 bases in between. The CDR3 reads CARGPLGGYEQYF. The CDR3 DNA sequence: TGTGCCAGAGGTCCCCTCGGAGGCTACGAGCAGTACTTC.

The V and J genes are TRBV28 and TRBJ2-5; TRBD1 is a possible D gene (6 bases). The germline gives CDR1 MDHEN, CDR2 SYDVKM. V was shortened by 3 bases and J by 1 base, with 12 bases between the two germline ends. This CDR3 spans 15 amino acids. The CDR3 region has the DNA TGTGCCAGCAGTTTCTTTCAGACAGGCCAAGAGACCCAGTACTTC. Encoded protein: CASSFFQTGQETQYF.

This chain uses TRBV3-1 (or the pseudogene TRBV3-2) with TRBJ1-1, with 8 bases fitting TRBD1. Germline V gene lookup returns CDR1 LGHDT and CDR2 YNNKEL (reference sequence). With 4 bases clipped from V and 6 bases from J, the junction kept 7 bases outside the gene matches. CDR3 size: 14 residues. The CDR3 region is CASSRDLDRAEAFF. In DNA, the CDR3 is TGTGCCAGCAGCCGCGACCTGGACAGGGCTGAAGCTTTCTTT.

This chain links TRBV15 with TRBJ2-6; D is unresolved. Between the trimmed V and J ends, which lost 4 bases and 2 bases, there was a span of 9 bases. This CDR3 comprises 15 residues. Germline values: CDR1 LNHNV, CDR2 YYDKDF (reference sequence). The DNA of the CDR3 is TGTGCCACCAGCATTCATAGTCCTGGGGCCAACGTCCTGACTTTC. Translated: CATSIHSPGANVLTF.

The chain uses TRBV19 and TRBJ2-2, with D perhaps TRBD1 (5 bases). The V and J ends lost 4 bases and 5 bases respectively, with 5 bases between them. Germline V CDR1 and CDR2: LNHDA, SQIVND (reference sequence). This CDR3 comprises 12 residues. The CDR3 spells CASSTGTGELFF. CDR3 DNA sequence: TGTGCCAGTAGTACAGGGACCGGGGAGCTGTTTTTT.

The V gene is TRBV10-3, the J gene TRBJ2-3; 7 nucleotides agree with TRBD1. This CDR3 contains 16 residues. Per germline, CDR1 ENHRY and CDR2 SYGVKD. The J segment lost 2 bases and the V segment lost 6 bases, leaving 11 bases of the junction unmatched. CDR3 sequence (DNA): TGTGCCATCAGCGCTGCGCCCGGGACAGCCACAGATACGCAGTATTTT. It yields the protein CAISAAPGTATDTQYF.

V is TRBV5-1 and J is TRBJ1-2; a weak D match, TRBD1 (6 bases). The CDR3 spans 13 residues. V lost 6 bases, J lost 7 bases, and 16 bases lay in between. Germline CDR1 reads SGHRS; CDR2 reads YFSETQ. The CDR3 bases are TGCGCCAGCACCTACGGGGGCGCGAGTGGCTACACCTTC. This sequence encodes CASTYGGASGYTF.

The gene calls are TRBV7-7 and TRBJ2-7; 12 bases match TRBD2. Per germline, CDR1 SSHAT and CDR2 FNYEAQ (reference sequence). The CDR3 runs to 15 residues. Trimming at V came to 4 bases and at J to 2 bases, leaving 3 bases not matched to a gene. CDR3 nucleotides: TGTGCCAGCAGCTCCGGACTAGCGGGGACCTACGAGCAGTACTTC. It encodes CASSSGLAGTYEQYF.

The chain carries TRBV5-6 and TRBJ2-1; TRBD2 agrees at 7 bases. Germline-derived CDR1 and CDR2 are SGHDT and YYEEEE. This CDR3 has 17 amino acids. Trimming at V came to 1 base and at J to 0 bases, leaving 7 bases not matched to a gene. CDR3 DNA sequence: TGTGCCAGCAGCTTGTTCGGGGGGAAAAGCTCCTACAATGAGCAGTTCTTC. Encoded protein: CASSLFGGKSSYNEQFF.

The chain uses TRBV5-1 and TRBJ1-1; TRBD1 agrees at 7 bases. J lost 7 bases, V lost 4 bases, and 13 bases had no gene match. CDR1 is SGHRS and CDR2 is YFSETQ in the germline V gene. The CDR3 length is 15 residues. As DNA, the CDR3 is TGCGCCAGCAGCCCTGGGGGGGCAGGGGGTTTTGAAGCTTTCTTT. Translated, it gives CASSPGGAGGFEAFF.

This chain's CDR3 is CASSRGGLAGGPRETQYF. The CDR3 region has the DNA TGCGCCAGCAGCCGGGGTGGACTAGCGGGGGGGCCTCGGGAGACCCAGTACTTC. The rearrangement joins TRBV4-1 to TRBJ2-5; TRBD2 agrees at 15 bases. Germline V gene data show CDR1 as MGHRA and CDR2 as YSYEKL. J lost 5 bases, V lost 4 bases, and 11 bases had no gene match. This CDR3 contains 18 residues.

The chain couples TRBV3-1 (or the pseudogene TRBV3-2) to TRBJ1-6; D is undetermined. Germline V gives CDR1 LGHDT, CDR2 YNNKEL (reference sequence). The CDR3 runs to 14 residues. The V gene lost 1 base and the J gene lost 7 bases, with 8 bases spanning the gap. CDR3 sequence: CASSQGGWNSPLHF. CDR3 DNA: TGTGCCAGCAGCCAAGGTGGGTGGAATTCACCCCTCCACTTT.